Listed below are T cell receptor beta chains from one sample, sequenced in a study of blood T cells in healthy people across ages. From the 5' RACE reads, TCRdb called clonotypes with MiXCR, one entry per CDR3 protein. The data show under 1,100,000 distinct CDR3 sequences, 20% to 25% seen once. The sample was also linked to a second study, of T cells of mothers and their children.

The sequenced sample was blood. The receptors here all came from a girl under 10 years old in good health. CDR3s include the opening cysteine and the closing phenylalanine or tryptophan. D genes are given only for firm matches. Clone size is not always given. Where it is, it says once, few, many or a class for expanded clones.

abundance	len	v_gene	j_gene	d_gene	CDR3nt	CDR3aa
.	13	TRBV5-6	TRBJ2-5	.	TGTGCCAGCAATAGGCAGGGCGGCGAGACCCAGTACTTC	CASNRQGGETQYF
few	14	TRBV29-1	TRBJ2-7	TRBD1	TGCAGCACGCAACAGGGACAGGGGGCGAACGAGCAGTACTTC	CSTQQGQGANEQYF
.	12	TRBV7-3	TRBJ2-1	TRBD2	TGTGCCAGCAGCGCGGGGAGGGGCGAGCAGTTCTTC	CASSAGRGEQFF
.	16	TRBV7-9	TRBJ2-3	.	TGTGCCAGCAGCCCCCCCCTGGCAGGGGAAACAGATACGCAGTATTTT	CASSPPLAGETDTQYF
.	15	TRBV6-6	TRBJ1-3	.	TGTGCCAGCAGTTACGGACAGCTCTCTGGAAACACCATATATTTT	CASSYGQLSGNTIYF
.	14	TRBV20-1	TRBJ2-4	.	TGCAGTGCTAGAGATCCGCTAGCCAAAAACATTCAGTACTTC	CSARDPLAKNIQYF
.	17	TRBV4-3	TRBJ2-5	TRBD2	TGCGCCAGCAGCCAAGATGGGACTCCTTGGGAGGGGGAGACCCAGTACTTC	CASSQDGTPWEGETQYF
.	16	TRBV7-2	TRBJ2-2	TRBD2	TGTGCCAGCAGCTCAAGGACTAGCGGTAACACCGGGGAGCTGTTTTTT	CASSSRTSGNTGELFF
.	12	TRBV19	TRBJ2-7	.	TGTGCCAGTGGGGACGGCCTCTACGAGCAGTACTTC	CASGDGLYEQYF
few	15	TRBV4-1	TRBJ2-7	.	TGCGCCAGCAGCCAAACTCCGGGTCCCAGCTACGAGCAGTACTTC	CASSQTPGPSYEQYF
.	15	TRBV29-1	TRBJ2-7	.	TGCAGCGTTGTTCGTCCGGGGTCCCCCTCCTACGAGCAGTACTTC	CSVVRPGSPSYEQYF
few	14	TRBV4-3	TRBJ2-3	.	TGCGCCAGCAGCCAAGATCGTTCGTGGGAGACCCAGTACTTT	CASSQDRSWETQYF
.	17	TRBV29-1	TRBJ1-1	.	TGCAGCGTTAAGATGGCGGGGCTCCTAAGGATGAACACTGAAGCTTTCTTT	CSVKMAGLLRMNTEAFF
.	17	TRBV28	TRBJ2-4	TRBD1	TGTGCCAGCAGTTTTAGACAGGGGGCCATAGCCAAAAACATTCAGTACTTC	CASSFRQGAIAKNIQYF
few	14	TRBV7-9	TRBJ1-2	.	TGTGCCAGCAGCTTAGCGACAGAATACTATGGCTACACCTTC	CASSLATEYYGYTF
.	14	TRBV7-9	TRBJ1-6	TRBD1	TGTGCCAGCAGCACGACAGGGAGCAATTCACCCCTCCACTTT	CASSTTGSNSPLHF
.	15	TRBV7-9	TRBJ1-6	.	TGTGCCAGCAGCCCCGGGACACTATGGACTTCACCCCTCCACTTT	CASSPGTLWTSPLHF
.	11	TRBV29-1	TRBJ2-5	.	TGCAGCGTCGCCTTGGCAGAGACCCAGTGCTTC	CSVALAETQCF
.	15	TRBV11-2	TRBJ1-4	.	TGTGCCAGCAGCCCTCCGGGTCGCGCTAATGAAAAACTGTTTTTT	CASSPPGRANEKLFF
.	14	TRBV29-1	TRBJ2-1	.	TGCAGCGTTGTTCTTCCCTCCTACGCCAATGAGCAGTTCTTC	CSVVLPSYANEQFF
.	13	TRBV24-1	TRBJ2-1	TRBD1	TGTGCCACCAGTGGGGACAGGGGCAATGAGCAGTTCTTC	CATSGDRGNEQFF
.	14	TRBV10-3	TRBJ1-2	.	TGTGCCATCAGTGAGAATGGGGTGGACTATGGCTACACCTTC	CAISENGVDYGYTF
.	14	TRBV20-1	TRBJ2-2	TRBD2	TGCAGTGCCGCCAGTAGACTAGCTACCGGGGAGCTGGTTTTT	CSAASRLATGELVF
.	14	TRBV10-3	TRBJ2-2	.	TGTGCCATCAGTGAGTCGATAGACACCGGGGAGCTGTTTTTT	CAISESIDTGELFF
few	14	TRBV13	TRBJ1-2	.	TGTGCCAGCAGCCCACAGAACGCCCCGGGGGGCTACACCTTC	CASSPQNAPGGYTF
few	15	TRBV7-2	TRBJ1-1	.	TGTGCCAGCAGCTTAGGGGGTCATATGAACACTGAAGCTTTCTTT	CASSLGGHMNTEAFF
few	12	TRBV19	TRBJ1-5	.	TGTGCCAGTAGTATTCTCGGTCGGCCCCAGCATTTT	CASSILGRPQHF
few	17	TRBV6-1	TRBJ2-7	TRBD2	TGTGCCAGCAGTGAAATTCCCCGACTAGCGGGAGACTACGAGCAGTACTTC	CASSEIPRLAGDYEQYF
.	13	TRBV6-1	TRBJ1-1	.	TGTGCCAGCAGCATTACAGGAGACACTGAAGCTTTCTTT	CASSITGDTEAFF
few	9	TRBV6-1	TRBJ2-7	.	TGTGCCAGCAGTGTGGAGCAGTACTTC	CASSVEQYF
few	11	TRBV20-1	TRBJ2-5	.	TGCAGTGCGGGGGACGGGGAGACCCAGTACTTC	CSAGDGETQYF
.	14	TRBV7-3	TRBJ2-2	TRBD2	TGTGCCAGCAGCCAAGCGGGGGTGGGCGGGGAGCTGTTTTTT	CASSQAGVGGELFF
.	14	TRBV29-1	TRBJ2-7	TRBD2	TGCAGCGTTTCGGACCAGGGAGGGTCCTACGAGCAGTACTTC	CSVSDQGGSYEQYF
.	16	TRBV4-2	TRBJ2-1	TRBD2	TGTGCCAGCAGCCCCATAACTAGCGAAAGTGACAATGAGCAGTTCTTC	CASSPITSESDNEQFF
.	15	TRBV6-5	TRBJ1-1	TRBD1	TGTGCCAGCAGTTACTCATACAGGGGGGGGACTGAAGCTTTCTTT	CASSYSYRGGTEAFF
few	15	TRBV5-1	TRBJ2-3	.	TGCGCCAGCAGCTTGGTATCTTCTAGCACAGATACGCAGTATTTT	CASSLVSSSTDTQYF
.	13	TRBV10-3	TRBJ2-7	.	TGTGCCATCAGTGCTAGCCTCTCCTACGAGCAGTACTTC	CAISASLSYEQYF
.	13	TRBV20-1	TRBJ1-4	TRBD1	TGCAGTGCTCTAGACAGGGGGGGCGGAAAACTGTTTTTT	CSALDRGGGKLFF
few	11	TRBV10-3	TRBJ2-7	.	TGTGCCATCAAAGGCTGGGACGAGCAGTACTTC	CAIKGWDEQYF
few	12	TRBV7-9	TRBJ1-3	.	TGTGCCAGCAGCTTACGAGGAAACACCATATGTTTT	CASSLRGNTICF
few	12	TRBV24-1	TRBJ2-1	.	TGTGCCACCAGTGACCATTACAATGAGCAGTTCTTC	CATSDHYNEQFF
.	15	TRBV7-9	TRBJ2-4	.	TGTGCCAGCAGCTTAGCGGCGGGAAAGAAGGACATTCAGTACTTC	CASSLAAGKKDIQYF
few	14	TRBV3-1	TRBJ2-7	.	TGTGCCAGCAGCCATTGGGACCAAACCTACGAGCAGTACTTC	CASSHWDQTYEQYF
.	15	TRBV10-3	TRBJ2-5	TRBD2	TGTGCCATCGCTACTAGCGGACCATCCCAAGAGACCCAGTACTTC	CAIATSGPSQETQYF
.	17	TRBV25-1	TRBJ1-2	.	TGTGCCAGCAGTGATCCCCATCTCGGGGGCCGCACGGGGGGCTACACCTTC	CASSDPHLGGRTGGYTF
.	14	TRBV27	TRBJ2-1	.	TGTGCCAGCCAAAGGCCTGGCTCCTACAATGAGCAGTTCTTC	CASQRPGSYNEQFF